This T cell receptor beta chain is from a study of cytomegalovirus exposure and HLA in healthy donors. Overall study: A prior study identified approximately 120 million unique TCR beta sequences from 150 million to 200 million T cells. General study results and limits: Using a false discovery rate of 0.05, a later analysis showed that 16,951 TCR beta sequences were associated with HLA alleles.

Germline V gives CDR1 MNHEY, CDR2 SVGAGI. This CDR3 contains 16 residues. The V end lost 2 bases, the J end lost 2 bases, and 10 bases lay between the germline ends. The primer mix had 60 Vbeta and 13 Jbeta primers. Generated by immunoSEQ multiplex PCR, the TCRdb table keeps only in-frame clones and is missing some. The sample records some 110,000 clones, about four fifths being singletons. On this clone: The antigen is undetermined.

The clonotype was recovered from a man between 35 and 55 years old in good health and CMV-seronegative. The chain links TRBV6-5 to TRBJ1-6; possibly TRBD1 for D (5 bases). Sequencing used PBMCs. CDR3 loop: CASSYRRGTYNSPLHF. CDR3 nucleotide sequence: TGTGCCAGCAGTTACCGAAGGGGTACCTATAATTCACCCCTCCACTTT.